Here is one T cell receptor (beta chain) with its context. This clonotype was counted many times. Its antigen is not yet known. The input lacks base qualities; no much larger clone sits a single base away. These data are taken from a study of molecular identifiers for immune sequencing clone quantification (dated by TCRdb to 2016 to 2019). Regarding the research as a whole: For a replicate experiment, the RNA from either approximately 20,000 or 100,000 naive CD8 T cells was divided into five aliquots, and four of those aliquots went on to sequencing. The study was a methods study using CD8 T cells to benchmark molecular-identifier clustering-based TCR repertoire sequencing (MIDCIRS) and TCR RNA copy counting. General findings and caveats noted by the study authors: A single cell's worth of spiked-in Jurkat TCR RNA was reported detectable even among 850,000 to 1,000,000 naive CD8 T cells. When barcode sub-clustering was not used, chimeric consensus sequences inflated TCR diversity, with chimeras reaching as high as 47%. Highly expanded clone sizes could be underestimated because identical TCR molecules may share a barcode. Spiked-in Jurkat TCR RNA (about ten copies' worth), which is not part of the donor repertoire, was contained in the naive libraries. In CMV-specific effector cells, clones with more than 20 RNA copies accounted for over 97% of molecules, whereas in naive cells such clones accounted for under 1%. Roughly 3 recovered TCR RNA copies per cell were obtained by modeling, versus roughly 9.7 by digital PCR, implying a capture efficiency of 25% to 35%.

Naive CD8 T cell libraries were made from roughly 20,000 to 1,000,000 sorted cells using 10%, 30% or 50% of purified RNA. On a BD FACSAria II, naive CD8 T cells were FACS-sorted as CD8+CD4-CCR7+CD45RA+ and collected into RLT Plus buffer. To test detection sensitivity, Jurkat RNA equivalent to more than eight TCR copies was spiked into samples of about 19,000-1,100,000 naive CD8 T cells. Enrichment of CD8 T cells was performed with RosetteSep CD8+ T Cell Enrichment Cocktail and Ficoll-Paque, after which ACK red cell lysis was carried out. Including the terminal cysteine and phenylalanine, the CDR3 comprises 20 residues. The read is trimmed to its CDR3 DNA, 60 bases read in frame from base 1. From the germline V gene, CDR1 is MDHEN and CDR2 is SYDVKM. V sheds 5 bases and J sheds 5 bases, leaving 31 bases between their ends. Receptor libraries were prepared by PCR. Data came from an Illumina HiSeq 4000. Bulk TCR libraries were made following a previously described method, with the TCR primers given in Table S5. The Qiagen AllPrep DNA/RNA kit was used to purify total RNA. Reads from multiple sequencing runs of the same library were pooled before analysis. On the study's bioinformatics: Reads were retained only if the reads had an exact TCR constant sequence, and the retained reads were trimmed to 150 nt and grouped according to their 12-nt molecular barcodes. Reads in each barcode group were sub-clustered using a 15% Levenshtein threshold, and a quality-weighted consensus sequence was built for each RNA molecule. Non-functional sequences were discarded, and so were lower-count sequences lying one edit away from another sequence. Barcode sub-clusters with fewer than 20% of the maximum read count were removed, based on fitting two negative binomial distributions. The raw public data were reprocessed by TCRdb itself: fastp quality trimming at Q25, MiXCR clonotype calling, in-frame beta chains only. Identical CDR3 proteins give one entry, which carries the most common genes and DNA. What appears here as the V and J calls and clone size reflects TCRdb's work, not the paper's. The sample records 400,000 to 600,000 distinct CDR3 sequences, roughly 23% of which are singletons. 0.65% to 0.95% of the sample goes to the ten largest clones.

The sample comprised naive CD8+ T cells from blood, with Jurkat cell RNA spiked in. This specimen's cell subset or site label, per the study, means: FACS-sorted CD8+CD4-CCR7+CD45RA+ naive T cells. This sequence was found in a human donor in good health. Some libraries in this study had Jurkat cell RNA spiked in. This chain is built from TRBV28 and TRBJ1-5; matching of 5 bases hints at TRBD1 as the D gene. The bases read TGTGCCAGCAGTACACCCGACGGGGCCCTTCCCGGGGAAGGCGATCAGCCCCAGCATTTT. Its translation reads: CASSTPDGALPGEGDQPQHF. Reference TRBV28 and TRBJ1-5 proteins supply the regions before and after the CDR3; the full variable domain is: DVKVTQSSRYLVKRTGEKVFLECVQDMDHENMFWYRQDPGLGLRLIYFSYDVKMKEKGDIPEGYSVSREKKERFSLILESASTNQTSMYLCASSTPDGALPGEGDQPQHFGDGTRLSIL.